The 20 T cell receptor beta chains given below trace back to one sample, sequenced in a study of beta chain features in type 1 diabetes. Antigens for these TCRs are unknown. The study's findings and limits: In every one of the four CD4+ subsets, TCRB CDR3s were moderately but significantly shorter in Type 1 diabetes patients.

TCRB transcripts that were expressed got sequenced, as all of the isolated RNA had been reverse transcribed. TCRdb's table, derived via immunoSEQ multiplex PCR, lists solely in-frame clones and lacks some. The sample records some 350,000 clones, around an eighth being singletons. Material for sequencing was naive CD4+ T cells from blood. These receptors were obtained from a woman under 30 with type 1 diabetes.

This clone showed up just a few times. The same CDR3 also results from other DNA sequences found in this sample. The V and J genes are TRBV28 and TRBJ2-4; D is possibly TRBD1 (5 bases). The germline V gene has CDR1 MDHEN and CDR2 SYDVKM. This CDR3 contains 14 residues. V lost 2 bases and J 0 bases, leaving 5 bases between the germline ends. The CDR3 spells CASSLQGAKNIQYF. In DNA, the CDR3 is TGTGCCAGCAGTTTACAGGGAGCCAAAAACATTCAGTACTTC.

The chain carries TRBV27 and TRBJ2-7; TRBD2 agrees at 12 bases. There are 15 residues in the CDR3. CDR1 and CDR2 from the germline V gene are MNHEY and SMNVEV (reference sequence). J gave up 4 bases and V 5 bases, and 6 bases lay outside the gene matches. The CDR3 sequence: CASSPLAGGRYEQYF. The CDR3 DNA follows: TGTGCCAGCAGTCCACTAGCGGGGGGACGATACGAGCAGTACTTC.

This clone was counted only a few times. The genes are TRBV7-9 and TRBJ2-5; D is ambiguous. Germline loops: CDR1 SEHNR, CDR2 FQNEAQ (reference sequence). The CDR3 totals 13 residues. The ends were cut back, 5 bases at V and 1 base at J, with 8 bases in the middle. The CDR3 nucleotides read TGTGCCAGCAGCCCGTCCCCCCAAGAGACCCAGTACTTC. It specifies CASSPSPQETQYF.

The rearrangement joins TRBV27 to TRBJ2-7, with 13 positions matching TRBD2. CDR3 size: 18 residues. From germline, CDR1 is MNHEY and CDR2 SMNVEV (reference sequence). V lost 8 bases, J lost 2 bases, and 15 bases stayed unmatched. For the CDR3, the DNA is TGTGCCAGCTCCGAGCGGACTAGCGGGAGTATTGGGACCTACGAGCAGTACTTC. Amino acids: CASSERTSGSIGTYEQYF.

This clone was seen a handful of times. This chain joins TRBV11-2 and TRBJ2-1, with D perhaps TRBD2 (6 bases). The V and J ends lost 5 bases and 8 bases respectively, with 22 bases between them. Germline V gene lookup returns CDR1 SGHAT and CDR2 FQNNGV. This CDR3 comprises 16 residues. In nucleotides, the CDR3 is TGTGCCAGCAGCATCGGCGCGGGACGCCGGGTAGATGAGCAGTTCTTC. Translating gives CASSIGAGRRVDEQFF.

This clone was seen a few times. The V gene is TRBV4-2, the J gene TRBJ2-1, with 9 positions matching TRBD2. This CDR3 spans 16 amino acids. V lost 1 base, J lost 5 bases, and 6 bases stayed unmatched. The germline gives CDR1 LGHNA, CDR2 YNFKEQ. The CDR3 protein is CASSQGRTSDDNEQFF. CDR3 in DNA: TGTGCCAGCAGCCAAGGGAGGACTAGCGACGACAATGAGCAGTTCTTC.

The chain carries TRBV18 and TRBJ2-7; 10 positions match TRBD2. The ends lost 5 bases at V and 5 bases at J; junction bases unmatched: 9. CDR1 is KGHSH, CDR2 LQKENI, per germline. This CDR3 comprises 15 residues. The CDR3 bases are TGTGCCAGCTCAGAAAGCGGGAGGGCGAGTCACGAGCAGTACTTC. Its translation: CASSESGRASHEQYF.

This clone was seen only a few times. The V gene is TRBV10-3, the J gene TRBJ2-1; 8 positions match TRBD2. With V trimmed by 6 bases and J by 9 bases, 4 bases remained unmatched. The germline V gene encodes CDR1 ENHRY and CDR2 SYGVKD. The CDR3 loop spans 12 amino acids. CDR3 DNA: TGTGCCATCAGCCTTACTAGCGGTGAGCAGTTCTTC. Its protein is CAISLTSGEQFF.

The gene calls are TRBV9 and TRBJ2-7, with 11 bases identical to TRBD2. The V gene end was trimmed by 0 bases and the J gene end by 1 base; junction bases not matched to a gene: 6. The CDR3 covers 17 residues. Per germline, CDR1 SGDLS and CDR2 YYNGEE. The chain's CDR3 is CASSVEASGRPSYEQYV. CDR3 bases: TGTGCCAGCAGCGTAGAGGCTAGCGGGAGGCCTTCCTACGAGCAGTACGTC.

The chain joins TRBV7-8 to TRBJ2-1; 9 bases align to TRBD1. V gave up 5 bases and J gave up 9 bases; unmatched junction bases: 14. This CDR3 is built from 16 residues. Per the germline V gene, CDR1 is SGHVS and CDR2 is FQNEAQ. CDR3 nucleotides: TGTGCCAGCAGCCTATCACAGGGGGCCGGGTCTGGTGAGCAGTTCTTC. Its translation: CASSLSQGAGSGEQFF.

This clone has a handful of counts. This chain links TRBV6-6 with TRBJ2-7; 9 nucleotides line up with TRBD2. The V gene's germline CDR1 is MNHNY and CDR2 SVGAGI (reference sequence). The CDR3 loop spans 16 amino acids. Unmatched junction bases numbered 8, after V lost 0 bases and J lost 5 bases. In DNA form, the CDR3 reads TGTGCCAGCAGTTACTCGATTGGTAGCGGGAGCCACGAGCAGTACGTC. Its protein is CASSYSIGSGSHEQYV.

The chain employs TRBV18 and TRBJ2-7, with a tentative D call TRBD1 (6 bases). Germline CDR1 KGHSH, CDR2 LQKENI. Deletions cut 1 base from V and 0 bases from J, with 19 bases between. This CDR3 spans 18 amino acids. In DNA, the CDR3 is TGTGCCAGCTCACCACGGGACCCCAGCCAAGGGGGCTCCTACGAGCAGTACTTC. Translated: CASSPRDPSQGGSYEQYF.

V gene TRBV27 combines with J gene TRBJ1-5, with 7 bases identical to TRBD1. Germline CDR1 reads MNHEY; CDR2 reads SMNVEV (reference sequence). V was pared by 5 bases and J by 7 bases, with 8 bases of the junction left unmatched. The CDR3 consists of 14 residues. The CDR3 bases are TGTGCCAGCAGTACAACAGGGGATAGGCAGCCCCAGCATTTT. This translates into CASSTTGDRQPQHF.

With regard to this clone: Other DNA sequences within the sample encode an identical CDR3. The chain is built from TRBV6-6 and TRBJ2-7; 14 bases line up with TRBD2. With 5 bases clipped from V and 4 bases from J, the junction kept 1 base outside the gene matches. The germline gives CDR1 MNHNY, CDR2 SVGAGI (reference sequence). This CDR3 has 14 amino acids. The CDR3 bases are TGTGCCAGCAGTGGGACTAGCGGGAGTTACGAGCAGTACTTC. This encodes CASSGTSGSYEQYF.

The chain uses TRBV29-1 and TRBJ1-2, with a weak D call TRBD1 (5 bases). Germline CDR1 is SQVTM and CDR2 is ANQGSEA. The CDR3 length is 11 residues. Trimming pared 7 bases from V and 4 bases from J, leaving 10 bases between. The CDR3 loop reads CSAGGSYGYTF. CDR3 DNA sequence: TGCAGCGCCGGGGGGAGCTATGGCTACACCTTC. Variable domain in full (rest from reference TRBV29-1 and TRBJ1-2): SAVISQKPSRDICQRGTSLTIQCQVDSQVTMMFWYRQQPGQSLTLIATANQGSEATYESGFVIDKFPISRPNLTFSTLTVSNMSPEDSSIYLCSAGGSYGYTFGSGTRLTVV.

This chain connects TRBV6-6 to TRBJ2-3; maybe TRBD1 (5 bases). The CDR3 extends over 15 amino acids. Germline V gene data show CDR1 as MNHNY and CDR2 as SVGAGI (reference sequence). Trimming removed 5 bases from V and 0 bases from J, with 12 bases in between. CDR3 nucleotides: TGTGCCAGCAGTACAGGTGGGGTTAGCACAGATACGCAGTATTTT. It yields the protein CASSTGGVSTDTQYF.

CDR3 amino acids: CASSPRGLLARHYNEQFF. Written as DNA, the CDR3 is TGTGCCAGCAGTCCCCGGGGTCTTCTAGCCCGTCACTACAATGAGCAGTTCTTC. The gene calls are TRBV2 and TRBJ2-1; D perhaps matches TRBD2 (5 bases). The CDR3 sequence is 18 residues long. Per the germline V gene, CDR1 is SNHLY and CDR2 is FYNNEI. The ends were cut back, 5 bases at V and 3 bases at J, with 23 bases in the middle.

The V call is TRBV19, the J call TRBJ2-2; tentatively, D is TRBD2 (5 bases). The V gene's germline CDR1 is LNHDA and CDR2 SQIVND (reference sequence). The CDR3 extends over 14 amino acids. Trimming took off 5 bases at V and 5 bases at J, with 12 bases between the two ends. CDR3 in amino acids: CASSHPGGTGELFF. DNA of the CDR3: TGTGCCAGTAGTCATCCGGGCGGGACCGGGGAGCTGTTTTTT.

This rearrangement joins TRBV28 to TRBJ2-2; the match to TRBD2 covers 12 bases. Germline V gene sequence: CDR1 MDHEN, CDR2 SYDVKM. After removal of 5 bases from V and 6 bases from J, the junction contained 10 bases not matched to a gene. CDR3 length: 17 amino acids. CDR3 sequence (DNA): TGTGCCAGCAGTCTTCGGCCTAGCGGGAGGGCCTCCGGGGAGCTGTTTTTT. Encoded protein: CASSLRPSGRASGELFF. The complete variable domain, with remaining parts taken from reference TRBV28 and TRBJ2-2, reads DVKVTQSSRYLVKRTGEKVFLECVQDMDHENMFWYRQDPGLGLRLIYFSYDVKMKEKGDIPEGYSVSREKKERFSLILESASTNQTSMYLCASSLRPSGRASGELFFGEGSRLTVL.

This clone was seen more than once but under ten times. The chain uses TRBV4-1 and TRBJ2-2; D call uncertain. The CDR3 runs to 15 residues. Trimming left V 2 bases short and J 7 bases short, with 14 bases between. Germline CDR1 and CDR2: MGHRA and YSYEKL. DNA for the CDR3: TGCGCCAGCAGCCAAACGACTCCTTTTATCGGGGAGCTGTTTTTT. Its protein is CASSQTTPFIGELFF.